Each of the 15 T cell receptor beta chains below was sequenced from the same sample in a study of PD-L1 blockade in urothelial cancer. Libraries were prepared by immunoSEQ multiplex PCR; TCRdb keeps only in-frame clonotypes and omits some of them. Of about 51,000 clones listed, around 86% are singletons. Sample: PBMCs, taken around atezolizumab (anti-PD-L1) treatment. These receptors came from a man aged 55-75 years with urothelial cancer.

CDR3 region: CASSQDREGSGANVLTF. The CDR3 region has the DNA TGTGCCAGCAGCCAAGATAGGGAGGGGTCTGGGGCCAACGTCCTGACTTTC. This chain uses TRBV4-2 with TRBJ2-6, with TRBD2 identical over 7 bases. The V and J ends lost 0 bases and 1 base, in that order; junction bases with no gene match: 3. Germline CDR1 and CDR2: LGHNA and YNFKEQ. The CDR3 spans 17 residues.

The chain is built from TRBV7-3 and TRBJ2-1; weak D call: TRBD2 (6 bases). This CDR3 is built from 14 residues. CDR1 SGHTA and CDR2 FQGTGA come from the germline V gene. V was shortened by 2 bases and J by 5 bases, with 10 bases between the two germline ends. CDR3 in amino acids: CASSLAGLNNEQFF. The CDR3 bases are TGTGCCAGCAGCTTAGCGGGACTCAACAATGAGCAGTTCTTC.

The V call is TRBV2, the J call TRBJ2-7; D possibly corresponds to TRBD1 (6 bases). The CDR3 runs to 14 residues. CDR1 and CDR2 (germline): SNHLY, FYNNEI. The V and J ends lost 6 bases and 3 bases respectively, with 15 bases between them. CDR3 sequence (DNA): TGTGCCAGCAGCAAGTCGAAGGACAGCTACGAGCAGTACTTC. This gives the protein CASSKSKDSYEQYF.

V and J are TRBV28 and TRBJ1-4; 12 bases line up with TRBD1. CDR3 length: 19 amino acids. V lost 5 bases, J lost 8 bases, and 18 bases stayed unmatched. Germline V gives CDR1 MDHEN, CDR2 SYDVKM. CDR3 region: CASSPPRGTGGGSREKLFF. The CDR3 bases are TGTGCCAGCAGTCCTCCTCGGGGGACAGGGGGCGGGTCAAGGGAAAAACTGTTTTTT. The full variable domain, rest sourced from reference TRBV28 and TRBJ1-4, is DVKVTQSSRYLVKRTGEKVFLECVQDMDHENMFWYRQDPGLGLRLIYFSYDVKMKEKGDIPEGYSVSREKKERFSLILESASTNQTSMYLCASSPPRGTGGGSREKLFFGSGTQLSVL.

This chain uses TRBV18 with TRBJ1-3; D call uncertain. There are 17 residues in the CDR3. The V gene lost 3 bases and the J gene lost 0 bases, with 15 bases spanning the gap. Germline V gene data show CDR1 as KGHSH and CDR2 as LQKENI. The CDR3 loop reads CASSPNTGGSSGNTIYF. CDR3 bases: TGTGCCAGCTCACCGAATACCGGAGGGAGCTCTGGAAACACCATATATTTT.

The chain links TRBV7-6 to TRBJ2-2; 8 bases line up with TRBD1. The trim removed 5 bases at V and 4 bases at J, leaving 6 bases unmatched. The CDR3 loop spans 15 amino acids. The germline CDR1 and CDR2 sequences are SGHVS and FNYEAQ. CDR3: CASSPQGALTGELFF. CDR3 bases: TGTGCCAGCAGCCCCCAGGGGGCCCTCACCGGGGAGCTGTTTTTT.

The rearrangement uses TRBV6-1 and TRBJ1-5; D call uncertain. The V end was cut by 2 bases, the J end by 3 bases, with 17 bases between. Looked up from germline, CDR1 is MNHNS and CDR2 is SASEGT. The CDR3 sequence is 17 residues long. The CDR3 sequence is CASSEPARLPVNQPQHF. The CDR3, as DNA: TGTGCCAGCAGTGAACCAGCGCGGTTACCCGTCAATCAGCCCCAGCATTTT.

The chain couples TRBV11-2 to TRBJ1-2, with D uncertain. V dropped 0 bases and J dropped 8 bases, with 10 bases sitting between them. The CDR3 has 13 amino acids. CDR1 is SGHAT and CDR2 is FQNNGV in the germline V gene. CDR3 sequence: CASSLEPVAGYTF. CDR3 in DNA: TGTGCCAGCAGCTTAGAACCCGTAGCGGGCTACACCTTC.

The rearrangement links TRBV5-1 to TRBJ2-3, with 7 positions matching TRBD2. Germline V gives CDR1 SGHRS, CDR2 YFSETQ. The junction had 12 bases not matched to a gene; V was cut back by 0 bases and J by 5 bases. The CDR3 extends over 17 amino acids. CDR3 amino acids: CASSLEVVGSGVDTQYF. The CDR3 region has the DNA TGCGCCAGCAGCTTGGAAGTTGTGGGCAGCGGGGTAGATACGCAGTATTTT.

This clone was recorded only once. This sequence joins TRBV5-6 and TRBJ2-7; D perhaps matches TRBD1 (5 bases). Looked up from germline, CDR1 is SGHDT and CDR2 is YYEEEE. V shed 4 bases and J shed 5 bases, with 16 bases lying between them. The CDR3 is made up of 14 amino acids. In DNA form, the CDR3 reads TGTGCCAGCAGCCCACTTGACAGTTTCCACGAGCAGTACTTC. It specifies CASSPLDSFHEQYF.

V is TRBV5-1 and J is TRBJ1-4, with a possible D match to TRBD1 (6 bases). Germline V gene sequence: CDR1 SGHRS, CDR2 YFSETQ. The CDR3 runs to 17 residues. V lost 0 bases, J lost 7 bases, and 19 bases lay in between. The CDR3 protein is CASSLDLGGGQTEKLFF. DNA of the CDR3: TGCGCCAGCAGCTTGGACCTAGGGGGGGGGCAGACTGAAAAACTGTTTTTT.

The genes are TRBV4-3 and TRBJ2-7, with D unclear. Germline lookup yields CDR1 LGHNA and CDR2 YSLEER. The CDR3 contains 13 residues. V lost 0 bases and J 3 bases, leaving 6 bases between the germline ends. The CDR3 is CASSQDLGYEQYF. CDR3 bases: TGCGCCAGCAGCCAAGATCTAGGCTACGAGCAGTACTTC.

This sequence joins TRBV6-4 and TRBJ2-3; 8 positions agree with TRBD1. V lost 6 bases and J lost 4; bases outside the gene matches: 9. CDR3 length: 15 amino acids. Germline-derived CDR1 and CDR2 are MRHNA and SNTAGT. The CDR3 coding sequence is TGTGCCAGCAGGCTGAGGGCAGGGGGCCCAGATACGCAGTATTTT. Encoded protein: CASRLRAGGPDTQYF.

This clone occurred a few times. CDR3 sequence reads: CASSPSGRDYGYTF. DNA of the CDR3: TGTGCCAGCTCACCGTCGGGGAGGGACTATGGCTACACCTTC. V is TRBV18 and J is TRBJ1-2, with D uncertain. The V gene lost 3 bases and the J gene lost 3 bases, with 11 bases spanning the gap. The CDR3 loop spans 14 amino acids. From germline, CDR1 is KGHSH and CDR2 LQKENI.

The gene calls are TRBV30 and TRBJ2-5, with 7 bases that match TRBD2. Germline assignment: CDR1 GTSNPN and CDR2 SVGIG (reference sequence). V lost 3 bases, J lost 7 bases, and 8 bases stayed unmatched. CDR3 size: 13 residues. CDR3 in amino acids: CAWSLGGFATQYF. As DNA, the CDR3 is TGTGCCTGGAGCCTGGGAGGGTTTGCGACCCAGTACTTC.